These 13 T cell receptor beta chains came from one sample sequenced in a study of identical twins (TCRdb year 2016). The library was obtained by 5' RACE. Sequencer: Illumina HiSeq 2000. TCRdb reanalyzed the raw reads on its own, using fastp at Q25 for trimming and MiXCR for clone calling, and kept in-frame beta chains. Rows merge per CDR3 protein into single entries with the most common DNA and genes. For this sample there are more than 1.5 million distinct CDR3 sequences; about 30% appear just once. About 0.27% of the sample rests with the top ten. Sequenced material: cord blood. All receptors derive from a newborn girl in good health.

This chain links TRBV25-1 with TRBJ1-1; TRBD1 might be the D (5 bases). Germline CDR1 and CDR2: MGHDK and SYGVNS. V lost 1 base and J lost 3, with 9 bases in between. This CDR3 comprises 14 residues. The DNA of the CDR3 is TGTGCCAGCAGTGAATGGGGGGAGGACACTGAAGCTTTCTTT. Encoded protein: CASSEWGEDTEAFF. Complete variable domain (other parts from reference TRBV25-1 and TRBJ1-1): EADIYQTPRYLVIGTGKKITLECSQTMGHDKMYWYQQDPGMELHLIHYSYGVNSTEKGDLSSESTVSRIRTEHFPLTLESARPSHTSQYLCASSEWGEDTEAFFGQGTRLTVV.

The rearrangement joins TRBV29-1 to TRBJ1-2, with no clear D. V was shortened by 7 bases and J by 5 bases, with 17 bases between the two germline ends. This CDR3 has 13 residues. Germline CDR1 and CDR2: SQVTM and ANQGSEA. The DNA of the CDR3 is TGCAGCGCCAGAGGGAGCCTCGGGTATGGCTACACCTTC. Translating gives CSARGSLGYGYTF.

This clonotype was seen only a few times. The chain uses TRBV4-1 and TRBJ2-1; D gene unclear. The CDR3 totals 17 residues. V was shortened by 4 bases and J by 3 bases, with 19 bases between the two germline ends. Germline-derived CDR1 and CDR2 are MGHRA and YSYEKL. The CDR3 is CASSLNLLARHYNEQFF. For the CDR3, the DNA is TGCGCCAGCAGCCTCAATCTGCTGGCGAGACACTACAATGAGCAGTTCTTC.

This clonotype was seen a few times. V is TRBV28 and J is TRBJ2-3; 9 bases map to TRBD2. Germline loops: CDR1 MDHEN, CDR2 SYDVKM. V gave up 0 bases and J gave up 7 bases; unmatched junction bases: 2. There are 14 residues in the CDR3. CDR3 protein: CASSLWLAGYTQYF. The CDR3 coding sequence is TGTGCCAGCAGTTTATGGCTAGCGGGGTATACGCAGTATTTT.

This clonotype was detected a few times. The V and J genes are TRBV7-9 and TRBJ2-5; 7 bases align to TRBD1. TRBJ2-7 explains the end of the DNA better; the J call may be wrong. This CDR3 is 12 amino acids long. CDR1 is SEHNR and CDR2 is FQNEAQ in the germline V gene (reference sequence). The CDR3 loop reads CASSDHRGEQYF. The CDR3 coding sequence is TGTGCCAGCAGCGACCACAGGGGCGAGCAGTACTTC.

This clonotype was seen only a few times. The chain recombines TRBV2 with TRBJ1-2; no firm D call. The CDR3 is 12 residues long. Trimming removed 7 bases from V and 2 bases from J, with 8 bases in between. In germline, CDR1 is SNHLY, CDR2 FYNNEI. This CDR3 is CASIGSNYGYTF. CDR3 coding DNA: TGTGCCAGCATCGGGTCGAACTATGGCTACACCTTC.

This clonotype was counted between two and nine times. The CDR3 nucleotides are TGCAGTGCTAGTATTCGCAGGGGAAACACCGGGGAGCTGTTTTTT. Residues: CSASIRRGNTGELFF. This chain uses TRBV20-1 with TRBJ2-2; the D gene is possibly TRBD1 (6 bases). The V end lost 3 bases, the J end lost 2 bases, and 13 bases lay between the germline ends. This CDR3 comprises 15 residues. Germline lookup yields CDR1 DFQATT and CDR2 SNEGSKA (reference sequence).

The chain has TRBV14 and TRBJ2-7; 7 bases map to TRBD2. Germline assignment: CDR1 SGHDN and CDR2 FVKESK. With V trimmed by 1 base and J by 1 base, 7 bases remained unmatched. This CDR3 is built from 16 residues. The CDR3 nucleotides are TGTGCCAGCAGCCAAGTTTGGGCTAGCGGATCCTACGAGCAGTACTTC. Its protein is CASSQVWASGSYEQYF.

In its sample, this clonotype was seen a few times. The V call is TRBV2, the J call TRBJ2-4; 12 nucleotides align to TRBD2. V shed 3 bases, J shed 12 bases, and the junction held 6 bases outside the gene matches. The CDR3 consists of 14 residues. Germline lookup yields CDR1 SNHLY and CDR2 FYNNEI. The CDR3 bases are TGTGCCAGCAGTGATCGAAGGACTAGCGGGACTCAGTACTTC. Its translation: CASSDRRTSGTQYF.

On this clonotype: It may be a read error: a sequence one base away is much more abundant. The V gene is TRBV6-5, the J gene TRBJ2-1, with D tentatively TRBD2 (5 bases). This CDR3 has 14 residues. The V and J ends lost 8 bases and 2 bases respectively, with 13 bases between them. The germline CDR1 and CDR2 sequences are MNHEY and SVGAGI. CDR3 sequence reads: CASSPSHPYNEQFF. The CDR3 DNA follows: TGTGCCAGCTCCCCTAGCCACCCCTACAATGAGCAGTTCTTC.

The rearrangement joins TRBV12-3 or TRBV12-4 to TRBJ2-3; D not resolved. Trimming cost V 3 bases and J 0 bases, with 10 bases left between them. The CDR3 contains 15 residues. CDR3 region: CASSFWGASTDTQYF. The CDR3 nucleotides are TGTGCCAGCAGTTTTTGGGGTGCTAGCACAGATACGCAGTATTTT.

The rearrangement links TRBV20-1 to TRBJ1-6, with a tentative D call TRBD1 (5 bases). The germline V gene encodes CDR1 DFQATT and CDR2 SNEGSKA (reference sequence). There are 13 residues in the CDR3. V was shortened by 1 base and J by 10 bases, with 11 bases between the two germline ends. For the CDR3, the DNA is TGCAGTGCTAGAGGGGGGGGTGACTCACCCCTCCACTTT. Translating it yields CSARGGGDSPLHF.

This clonotype showed up just a few times. This chain connects TRBV27 to TRBJ1-1; a weak D match, TRBD1 (5 bases). Trimming left V 5 bases short and J 4 bases short, with 14 bases between. CDR3 length equals 14 residues. Germline CDR1 and CDR2: MNHEY and SMNVEV (reference sequence). The CDR3 reads CASSSGTLPTEAFF. The CDR3 bases are TGTGCCAGCAGTAGCGGGACCCTTCCCACTGAAGCTTTCTTT.